This T cell receptor (beta chain) was captured in a study of shared clonotypes between healthy human individuals. CDR1 SGHRS and CDR2 YFSETQ come from the germline V gene. The ends lost 5 bases at V and 9 bases at J; junction bases unmatched: 10. This CDR3 spans 15 amino acids. Generated by immunoSEQ multiplex PCR, the TCRdb table keeps only in-frame clones and is missing some. The sample contains approximately 600,000 clones, 85% to 95% of which appear only once. Naive-designated CD8 cells lacked CD45RO, were positively enriched for CCR7, and omitted terminally differentiated effector memory CD45RA+ cells.

V gene TRBV5-1 combines with J gene TRBJ2-1; 11 bases line up with TRBD1. The sample consisted of naive CD8+ T cells sorted from blood. The sequence derives from a woman aged 25 to 39 in good health. DNA of the CDR3: TGCGCCAGCAGAAAACCGGGACAGGGGGAGGGTGAGCAGTTCTTC. It specifies CASRKPGQGEGEQFF. Full variable domain (remainder filled in from reference TRBV5-1 and TRBJ2-1): KAGVTQTPRYLIKTRGQQVTLSCSPISGHRSVSWYQQTPGQGLQFLFEYFSETQRNKGNFPGRFSGRQFSNSRSEMNVSTLELGDSALYLCASRKPGQGEGEQFFGPGTRLTVL.